The clone carrying this TCR beta chain was detected many times. Its antigen remains unknown. Of the isolated RNA, all was reverse transcribed, and so the sequenced material was expressed TCRB transcripts. Using immunoSEQ multiplex PCR, the repertoire was profiled, and TCRdb retains in-frame clones only, with some absent. The sample has fewer than 500,000 clones, about 14% seen once. The data originate from a study of beta chain features in type 1 diabetes. Study-wide results and limits: Shorter TCRB CDR3s, moderately but significantly so, marked every one of the four CD4+ subsets in Type 1 diabetes patients.

From germline, CDR1 is ENHRY and CDR2 SYGVKD. J gave up 5 bases and V 4 bases, and 4 bases lay outside the gene matches. There are 15 residues in the CDR3. The specimen was naive CD4+ T cells from blood. The receptor was derived from a man aged 25-40 years in good health. The rearrangement links TRBV10-3 to TRBJ2-1; 11 nucleotides line up with TRBD2. This chain's CDR3 is CAISGTSGSDNEQFF. As DNA, the CDR3 is TGTGCCATCAGTGGAACTAGCGGGAGTGACAATGAGCAGTTCTTC.